This TCR beta chain is drawn from a study of shared clonotypes between healthy human individuals. CD8 cells classed as naive were CD45RO-negative and positively selected for CCR7, excluding terminally differentiated effector memory CD45RA+ cells. The data were produced by immunoSEQ multiplex PCR, yet TCRdb's version contains in-frame clones alone and is incomplete. Of about 2,200,000 clones in the sample, roughly 91% are singletons; the top ten hold 1.5% to 2%. V was pared by 7 bases and J by 3 bases, with 13 bases between. The CDR3 spans 13 residues. Germline V gene data show CDR1 as SQVTM and CDR2 as ANQGSEA.

The chain is built from TRBV29-1 and TRBJ2-1; D possibly corresponds to TRBD2 (6 bases). Sequencing used naive CD8+ T cells from PBMCs. This sequence originates from a man aged 18 to 35 in good health. Some clones in this sample may be carry-over from other donors' samples. Written as DNA, the CDR3 is TGCAGCGCAACAATGGGACTCTACAATGAGCAGTTCTTC. Translated: CSATMGLYNEQFF.